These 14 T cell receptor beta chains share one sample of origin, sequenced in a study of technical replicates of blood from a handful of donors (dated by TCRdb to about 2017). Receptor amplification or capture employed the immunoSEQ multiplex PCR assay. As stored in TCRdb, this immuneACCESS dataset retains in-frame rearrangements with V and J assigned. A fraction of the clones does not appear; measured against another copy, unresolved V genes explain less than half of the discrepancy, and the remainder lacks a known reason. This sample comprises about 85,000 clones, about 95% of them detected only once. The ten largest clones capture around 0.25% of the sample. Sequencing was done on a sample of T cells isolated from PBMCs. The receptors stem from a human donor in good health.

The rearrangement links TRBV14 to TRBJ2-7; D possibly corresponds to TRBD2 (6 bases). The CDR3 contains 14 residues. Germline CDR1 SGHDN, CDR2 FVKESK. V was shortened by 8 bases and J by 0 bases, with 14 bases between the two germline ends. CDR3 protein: CASRGTGVSYEQYF. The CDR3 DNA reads TGTGCCAGCCGGGGGACGGGTGTCTCCTACGAGCAGTACTTC.

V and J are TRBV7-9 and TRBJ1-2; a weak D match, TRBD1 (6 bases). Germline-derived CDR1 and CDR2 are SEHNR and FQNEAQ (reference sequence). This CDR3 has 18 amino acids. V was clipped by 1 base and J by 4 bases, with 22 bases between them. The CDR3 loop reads CASSLEGGGVGSIYGYTF. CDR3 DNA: TGTGCCAGCAGCTTAGAGGGGGGAGGGGTCGGTTCAATCTATGGCTACACCTTC. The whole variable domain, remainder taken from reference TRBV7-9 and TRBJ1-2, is DTGVSQNPRHKITKRGQNVTFRCDPISEHNRLYWYRQTLGQGPEFLTYFQNEAQLEKSRLLSDRFSAERPKGSFSTLEIQRTEQGDSAMYLCASSLEGGGVGSIYGYTFGSGTRLTVV.

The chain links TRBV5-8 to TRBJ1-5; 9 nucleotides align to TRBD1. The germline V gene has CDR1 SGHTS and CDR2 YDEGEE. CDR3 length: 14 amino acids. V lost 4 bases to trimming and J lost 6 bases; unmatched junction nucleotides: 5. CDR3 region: CASSGQGRGQPQHF. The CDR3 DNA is TGTGCCAGCAGCGGACAGGGGAGAGGTCAGCCCCAGCATTTT.

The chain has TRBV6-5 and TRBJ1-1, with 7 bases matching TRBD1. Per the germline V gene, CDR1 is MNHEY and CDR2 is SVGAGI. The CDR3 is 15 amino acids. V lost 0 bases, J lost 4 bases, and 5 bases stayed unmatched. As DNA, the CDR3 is TGTGCCAGCAGTTACTCATCCCAGGGGGGCACTGAAGCTTTCTTT. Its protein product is CASSYSSQGGTEAFF.

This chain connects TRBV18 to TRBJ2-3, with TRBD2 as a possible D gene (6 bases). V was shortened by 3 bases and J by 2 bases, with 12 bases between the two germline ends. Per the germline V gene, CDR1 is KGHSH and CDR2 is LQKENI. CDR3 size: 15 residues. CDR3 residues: CASSPLGSNTDTQYF. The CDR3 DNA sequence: TGTGCCAGCTCACCCCTCGGGAGCAACACAGATACGCAGTATTTT.

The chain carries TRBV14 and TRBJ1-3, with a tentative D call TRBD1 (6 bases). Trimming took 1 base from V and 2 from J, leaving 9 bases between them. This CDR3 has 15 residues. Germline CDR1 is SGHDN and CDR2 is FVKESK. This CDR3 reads CASSQGRGTGNTIYF. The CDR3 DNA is TGTGCCAGCAGCCAAGGAAGGGGGACTGGAAACACCATATATTTT.

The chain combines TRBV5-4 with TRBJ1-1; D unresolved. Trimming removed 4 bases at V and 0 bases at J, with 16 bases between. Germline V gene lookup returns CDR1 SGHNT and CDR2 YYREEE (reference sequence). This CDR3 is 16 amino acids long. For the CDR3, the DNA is TGTGCCAGCAGCACCTATAGAGTGGGCATGAACACTGAAGCTTTCTTT. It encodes CASSTYRVGMNTEAFF. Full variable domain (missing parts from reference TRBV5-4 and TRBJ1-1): ETGVTQSPTHLIKTRGQQVTLRCSSQSGHNTVSWYQQALGQGPQFIFQYYREEENGRGNFPPRFSGLQFPNYSSELNVNALELDDSALYLCASSTYRVGMNTEAFFGQGTRLTVV.

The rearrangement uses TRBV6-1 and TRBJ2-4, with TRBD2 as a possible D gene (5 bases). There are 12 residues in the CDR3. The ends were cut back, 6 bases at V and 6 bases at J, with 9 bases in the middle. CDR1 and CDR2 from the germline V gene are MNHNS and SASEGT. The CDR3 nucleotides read TGTGCCAGCAGCCTAGGAGGAAACATTCAGTACTTC. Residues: CASSLGGNIQYF.

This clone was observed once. In DNA form, the CDR3 reads TGTGCCAGCAGCCCCGGGACAGGGAGTACAGATACGCAGTATTTT. The encoded protein is CASSPGTGSTDTQYF. The V and J genes are TRBV6-5 and TRBJ2-3, with TRBD1 matching over 9 bases. Germline V gene sequence: CDR1 MNHEY, CDR2 SVGAGI. The CDR3 spans 15 residues. The junction had 7 bases not matched to a gene; V was cut back by 6 bases and J by 3 bases.

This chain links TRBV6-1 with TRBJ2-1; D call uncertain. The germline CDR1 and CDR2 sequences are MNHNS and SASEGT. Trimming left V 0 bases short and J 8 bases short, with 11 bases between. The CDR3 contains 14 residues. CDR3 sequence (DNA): TGTGCCAGCAGTGAAGCCTCAGCGATTCATGAGCAGTTCTTC. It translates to CASSEASAIHEQFF.

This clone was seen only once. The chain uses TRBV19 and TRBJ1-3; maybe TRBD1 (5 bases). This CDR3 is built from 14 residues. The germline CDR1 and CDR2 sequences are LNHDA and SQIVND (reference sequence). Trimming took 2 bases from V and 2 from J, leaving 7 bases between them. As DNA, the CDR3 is TGTGCCAGTAGTATACGGGGGGCTGGAAACACCATATATTTT. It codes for CASSIRGAGNTIYF. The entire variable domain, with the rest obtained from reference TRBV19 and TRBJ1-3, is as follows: DGGITQSPKYLFRKEGQNVTLSCEQNLNHDAMYWYRQDPGQGLRLIYYSQIVNDFQKGDIAEGYSVSREKKESFPLTVTSAQKNPTAFYLCASSIRGAGNTIYFGEGSWLTVV.

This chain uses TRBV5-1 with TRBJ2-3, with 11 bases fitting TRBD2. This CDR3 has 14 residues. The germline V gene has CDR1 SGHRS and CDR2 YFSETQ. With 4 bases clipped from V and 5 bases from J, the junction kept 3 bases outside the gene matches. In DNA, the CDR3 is TGCGCCAGCAGCCCAGGGACTAGCGGAGATACGCAGTATTTT. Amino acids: CASSPGTSGDTQYF. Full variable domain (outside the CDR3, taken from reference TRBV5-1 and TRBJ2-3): KAGVTQTPRYLIKTRGQQVTLSCSPISGHRSVSWYQQTPGQGLQFLFEYFSETQRNKGNFPGRFSGRQFSNSRSEMNVSTLELGDSALYLCASSPGTSGDTQYFGPGTRLTVL.

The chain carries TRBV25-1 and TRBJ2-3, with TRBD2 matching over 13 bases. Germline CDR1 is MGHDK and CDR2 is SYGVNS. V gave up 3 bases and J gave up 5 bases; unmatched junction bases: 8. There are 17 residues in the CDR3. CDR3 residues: CASSDGRTSGSLDTQYF. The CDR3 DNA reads TGTGCCAGCAGTGATGGGAGGACTAGCGGGAGTCTAGATACGCAGTATTTT.

The DNA for the CDR3 is TGCAGGGCCTTCGACAGGGGGAACACTGAAGCTTTCTTT. The encoded protein is CRAFDRGNTEAFF. The chain uses TRBV29-1 and TRBJ1-1, with 8 nucleotides matching TRBD1. Germline-derived CDR1 and CDR2 are SQVTM and ANQGSEA. The CDR3 consists of 13 residues. The whole variable domain, remainder taken from reference TRBV29-1 and TRBJ1-1, is SAVISQKPSRDICQRGTSLTIQCQVDSQVTMMFWYRQQPGQSLTLIATANQGSEATYESGFVIDKFPISRPNLTFSTLTVSNMSPEDSSIYLCRAFDRGNTEAFFGQGTRLTVV.